Listed here are 28 T cell receptor beta chains from one sample, sequenced in a study of graft-versus-host responses after intestinal transplantation. No antigen has been assigned to these receptors. Generated by immunoSEQ multiplex PCR, the TCRdb table keeps only in-frame clones and is missing some. The profile covers fewer than 95,000 clones, with roughly 92% appearing a single time and around 0.38% taken by the ten largest. The input for sequencing was unstimulated CD8+ T cells sorted from spleen or lymph node cells, taken before transplant. These receptors were taken from a human donor who was the organ donor for an intestinal transplant.

The rearrangement links TRBV4-2 to TRBJ2-7; D is unresolved. V lost 6 bases and J lost 0, with 12 bases in between. Germline V lookup: CDR1 LGHNA, CDR2 YNFKEQ. This CDR3 has 14 residues. The CDR3 nucleotides are TGTGCCAGCAGATCGGGTGCTAGCTCCTACGAGCAGTACTTC. It codes for CASRSGASSYEQYF.

The chain links TRBV5-1 to TRBJ2-5; D is unresolved. Trimming left V 0 bases short and J 2 bases short, with 11 bases between. Germline CDR1 reads SGHRS; CDR2 reads YFSETQ. CDR3 length equals 15 residues. CDR3 coding DNA: TGCGCCAGCAGCTTGGGTTGGGCAGAGCAAGAGACCCAGTACTTC. It translates to CASSLGWAEQETQYF.

This clone appeared a single time. The chain links TRBV4-1 to TRBJ1-6; D unresolved. Germline values: CDR1 MGHRA, CDR2 YSYEKL. The CDR3 loop spans 16 amino acids. V was trimmed by 0 bases and J by 7 bases, leaving 13 bases between them. CDR3 region: CASSQDGVIGNSPLHF. The CDR3 DNA follows: TGCGCCAGCAGCCAAGACGGGGTTATCGGGAATTCACCCCTCCACTTT.

The V call is TRBV4-2, the J call TRBJ1-2; D is undetermined. This CDR3 contains 13 residues. CDR1 and CDR2 from the germline V gene are LGHNA and YNFKEQ. Trimming cost V 2 bases and J 2 bases, with 6 bases left between them. In nucleotides, the CDR3 is TGTGCCAGCAGCCAAAACAAAAACTATGGCTACACCTTC. It encodes CASSQNKNYGYTF.

This clone appeared once. The gene calls are TRBV7-2 and TRBJ2-1; possibly TRBD2 for D (6 bases). Trimming pared 5 bases from V and 6 bases from J, leaving 17 bases between. Germline values: CDR1 SGHTA, CDR2 FQGNSA. The CDR3 loop spans 15 amino acids. CDR3 sequence reads: CASSPGGGLPNEQFF. CDR3 coding DNA: TGTGCCAGCAGCCCGGGTGGGGGACTCCCCAATGAGCAGTTCTTC.

The chain couples TRBV12-5 to TRBJ1-2, with D perhaps TRBD1 (6 bases). Germline V lookup: CDR1 LGHNT, CDR2 FRNRAP. CDR3 length: 16 amino acids. The V and J ends lost 6 bases and 1 base respectively, with 18 bases between them. As DNA, the CDR3 is TGTGCTAGTGGAGTACCCGAGGGGGTTGGTAACTATGGCTACACCTTC. The encoded protein is CASGVPEGVGNYGYTF. The whole variable domain, filled in from reference TRBV12-5 and TRBJ1-2, reads DARVTQTPRHKVTEMGQEVTMRCQPILGHNTVFWYRQTMMQGLELLAYFRNRAPLDDSGMPKDRFSAEMPDATLATLKIQPSEPRDSAVYFCASGVPEGVGNYGYTFGSGTRLTVV.

This clone was seen only a few times. The V gene is TRBV10-2, the J gene TRBJ1-5; D unclear. The CDR3 totals 12 residues. V lost 0 bases to trimming and J lost 6 bases, with 3 bases between them. The germline V gene has CDR1 WSHSY and CDR2 SAAADI. CDR3 nucleotide sequence: TGCGCCAGCAGTGAGTCACTTCAGCCCCAGCATTTT. Its protein is CASSESLQPQHF.

This clone has only one observation. The chain uses TRBV7-6 and TRBJ2-5; unclear D gene. The J call may be faulty, since TRBJ2-7 better matches the DNA end. There are 15 residues in the CDR3. In germline, CDR1 is SGHVS, CDR2 FNYEAQ. The CDR3 DNA sequence: TGTGCCAGCAGCCCATGGTTGGAGACCGGTTACGAGCAGTACTTC. It translates to CASSPWLETGYEQYF.

The chain recombines TRBV6-6 with TRBJ2-3; D is unclear. V shed 10 bases and J shed 2 bases, with 13 bases lying between them. The CDR3 has 13 amino acids. Germline CDR1 MNHNY, CDR2 SVGAGI (reference sequence). CDR3 sequence reads: CATTTLVTDTQYF. The CDR3, as DNA: TGTGCCACAACTACTCTCGTCACAGATACGCAGTATTTT.

The V gene is TRBV9, the J gene TRBJ2-7; 9 bases match TRBD1. J gave up 6 bases and V 3 bases, and 13 bases lay outside the gene matches. Germline CDR1 reads SGDLS; CDR2 reads YYNGEE. The CDR3 spans 16 residues. CDR3 amino acids: CASSAVAGQGRGEQYF. DNA for the CDR3: TGTGCCAGCAGCGCGGTCGCCGGACAGGGGCGAGGCGAGCAGTACTTC.

The V gene is TRBV6-4, the J gene TRBJ2-3; 7 bases are shared with TRBD2. This CDR3 is built from 17 residues. Germline values: CDR1 MRHNA, CDR2 SNTAGT. V shed 7 bases and J 6 bases; nucleotides not matched to a gene: 19. CDR3 sequence (DNA): TGTGCCAGCACGGGGACCAACCAGCGGGGCCCACACGATACGCAGTATTTT. Protein: CASTGTNQRGPHDTQYF.

The rearrangement uses TRBV4-1 and TRBJ1-1; 7 bases are a match to TRBD1. V lost 1 base and J lost 6; bases outside the gene matches: 2. The germline CDR1 and CDR2 sequences are MGHRA and YSYEKL. This CDR3 is built from 13 residues. The CDR3 DNA reads as TGCGCCAGCAGCCAAGTGGGACAGCCTGAAGCTTTCTTT. Its protein is CASSQVGQPEAFF.

CDR3 bases: TGTGCCAGCAGCCCAGGGCTTGCCCTAGCCAAAAACATTCAGTACTTC. Encoded protein: CASSPGLALAKNIQYF. V usage is TRBV11-2 and J usage is TRBJ2-4, with D perhaps matching TRBD1 (5 bases). The CDR3 is 16 amino acids. Germline V CDR1 and CDR2: SGHAT, FQNNGV. With 5 bases removed from V and 0 bases from J, the gap between germline ends came to 14 bases.

The chain joins TRBV7-3 to TRBJ2-1; D ambiguous. Germline V gene data show CDR1 as SGHTA and CDR2 as FQGTGA. V lost 1 base and J 0 bases, leaving 7 bases between the germline ends. CDR3 length: 15 residues. CDR3 in amino acids: CASSLISGSYNEQFF. The CDR3 DNA follows: TGTGCCAGCAGCTTAATTTCCGGCTCCTACAATGAGCAGTTCTTC.

The chain employs TRBV7-8 and TRBJ1-1; D gene ambiguous. The CDR3 runs to 14 residues. V was trimmed by 5 bases and J by 3 bases, leaving 13 bases between them. Germline CDR1 reads SGHVS; CDR2 reads FQNEAQ. The CDR3 coding sequence is TGTGCCAGCAGCCCTAGCGGGGATCACACTGAAGCTTTCTTT. This translates into CASSPSGDHTEAFF.

The chain joins TRBV7-6 to TRBJ1-1, with 9 bases that match TRBD1. This CDR3 spans 16 amino acids. V trimming: 0 bases; J trimming: 2 bases; junction bases outside the gene matches: 4. Germline CDR1 and CDR2: SGHVS and FNYEAQ. In nucleotides, the CDR3 is TGTGCCAGCAGCTTAGCGGAGACAGGGGGAAACACTGAAGCTTTCTTT. As protein: CASSLAETGGNTEAFF.

V and J are TRBV2 and TRBJ2-5; TRBD1 might be the D (6 bases). Judging by the DNA end, TRBJ2-7 fits better; the J call may be wrong. Per the germline V gene, CDR1 is SNHLY and CDR2 is FYNNEI. This CDR3 region has 14 residues. The CDR3, as DNA: TGTGCCAGCAGTGCTAGGGACACTACCTACGAGCAGTACTTC. This translates into CASSARDTTYEQYF.

J is TRBJ2-7 and V is TRBV5-1; a possible D gene is TRBD1 (6 bases). Deletions cut 0 bases from V and 3 bases from J, with 10 bases between. The CDR3 sequence is 14 residues long. The germline V gene encodes CDR1 SGHRS and CDR2 YFSETQ. Here the CDR3 reads CASSLVAGDYEQYF. In DNA form, the CDR3 reads TGCGCCAGCAGCTTGGTGGCAGGGGACTACGAGCAGTACTTC. Full variable domain (remainder filled in from reference TRBV5-1 and TRBJ2-7): KAGVTQTPRYLIKTRGQQVTLSCSPISGHRSVSWYQQTPGQGLQFLFEYFSETQRNKGNFPGRFSGRQFSNSRSEMNVSTLELGDSALYLCASSLVAGDYEQYFGPGTRLTVT.

The table lists this clone with a count of one. The genes are TRBV15 and TRBJ2-7; D is unclear. V was pared by 3 bases and J by 2 bases, with 8 bases between. CDR1 and CDR2 (germline): LNHNV, YYDKDF (reference sequence). CDR3 length: 13 amino acids. The CDR3 coding sequence is TGTGCCACCAGCAGTCTCCTAACCTACGAGCAGTACTTC. This encodes CATSSLLTYEQYF.

The J gene is TRBJ2-7, the V gene TRBV9; 11 positions match TRBD1. The CDR3 loop spans 15 amino acids. In germline, CDR1 is SGDLS, CDR2 YYNGEE. The trim removed 4 bases at V and 1 base at J, leaving 4 bases unmatched. CDR3 nucleotide sequence: TGTGCCAGCAGCTTAGGACAGGGGGCATCCTACGAGCAGTACTTC. This gives the protein CASSLGQGASYEQYF.

The CDR3 here is CASSSLSGANTGELFF. In DNA, the CDR3 is TGTGCCAGCAGTTCCCTCTCTGGAGCGAACACCGGGGAGCTGTTTTTT. The V gene is TRBV27, the J gene TRBJ2-2; D is undetermined. Trimming removed 4 bases at V and 0 bases at J, with 12 bases between. This CDR3 has 16 amino acids. CDR1 is MNHEY, CDR2 SMNVEV, per germline (reference sequence).

The chain is built from TRBV6-5 and TRBJ1-2; tentative D call: TRBD1 (5 bases). This CDR3 spans 13 amino acids. Germline CDR1 MNHEY, CDR2 SVGAGI. V was trimmed by 5 bases and J by 4 bases, leaving 11 bases between them. The CDR3 region is CASSPRVAYGYTF. The CDR3 nucleotides read TGTGCCAGCAGTCCCAGGGTGGCCTATGGCTACACCTTC.

The chain recombines TRBV2 with TRBJ2-7; D is ambiguous. Trimming cost V 5 bases and J 2 bases, with 10 bases left between them. Germline values: CDR1 SNHLY, CDR2 FYNNEI. The CDR3 extends over 13 amino acids. The CDR3: CASSRPQTYEQYF. The CDR3 DNA is TGTGCCAGCAGTCGCCCACAGACCTACGAGCAGTACTTC.

For the CDR3, the DNA is TGTGCCAGCAGTTCAACACTAGCGGTGGCCTACGAGCAGTACTTC. This translates into CASSSTLAVAYEQYF. The rearrangement joins TRBV7-9 to TRBJ2-7; 8 bases align to TRBD2. V was clipped by 6 bases and J by 2 bases; unmatched bases: 9. CDR1 is SEHNR and CDR2 is FQNEAQ in the germline V gene (reference sequence). This CDR3 comprises 15 residues.

There are a few counts of this clone. This chain uses TRBV19 with TRBJ1-1, with D tentatively TRBD1 (5 bases). V lost 5 bases and J 4 bases, leaving 8 bases between the germline ends. This CDR3 contains 12 residues. Germline-derived CDR1 and CDR2 are LNHDA and SQIVND (reference sequence). CDR3: CASSHGGTEAFF. DNA for the CDR3: TGTGCCAGTAGTCACGGGGGCACTGAAGCTTTCTTT.

The chain combines TRBV28 with TRBJ1-2; D ambiguous. V lost 3 bases, J lost 8 bases, and 10 bases lay in between. The length of the CDR3 is 12 residues. Germline V CDR1 and CDR2: MDHEN, SYDVKM. As DNA, the CDR3 is TGTGCCAGCAGTTTGCGTTCAAGAGGCTACACCTTC. It translates to CASSLRSRGYTF.

The chain combines TRBV4-1 with TRBJ1-3, with D tentatively TRBD1 (6 bases). The CDR3 contains 15 residues. Trimming cost V 3 bases and J 4 bases, with 13 bases left between them. CDR1 and CDR2 (germline): MGHRA, YSYEKL. CDR3 protein: CASSHGQGSGNTIYF. CDR3 nucleotides: TGCGCCAGCAGCCACGGGCAGGGGAGCGGAAACACCATATATTTT.

The chain is built from TRBV4-3 and TRBJ2-2; weak D call: TRBD1 (5 bases). Between the trimmed V and J ends, which lost 3 bases and 3 bases, there was a span of 11 bases. Germline loops: CDR1 LGHNA, CDR2 YSLEER. The CDR3 totals 15 residues. The CDR3 here is CASSHYPRDTGELFF. In nucleotides, the CDR3 is TGCGCCAGCAGCCACTACCCCAGGGACACCGGGGAGCTGTTTTTT.